The 7 T cell receptor beta chains in this list originate from one sample, sequenced in a study of blood T cell repertoires in COVID-19. The data were produced by immunoSEQ multiplex PCR, yet TCRdb's version contains in-frame clones alone and is incomplete. The sample yields 150,000 or so clones, 83% seen once. Source material: PBMCs or T cells enriched from blood (not recorded which). Every receptor here comes from a woman in her fifties or sixties in a cohort exposed to, infected with or recovered from COVID-19 (not recorded which).

This clone was recorded a few times. This rearrangement joins TRBV7-9 to TRBJ1-1; a possible D gene is TRBD1 (5 bases). CDR1 is SEHNR, CDR2 FQNEAQ, per germline (reference sequence). The CDR3 is 13 amino acids. Trimming removed 6 bases at V and 5 bases at J, with 13 bases between. The DNA for the CDR3 is TGTGCCAGCAGGCCCCAGGGAAATACTGAAGCTTTCTTT. It is translated as CASRPQGNTEAFF.

The V and J genes are TRBV28 and TRBJ1-1; tentatively, D is TRBD1 (6 bases). Germline loops: CDR1 MDHEN, CDR2 SYDVKM. The CDR3 is 13 residues long. V was shortened by 3 bases and J by 7 bases, with 12 bases between the two germline ends. The CDR3: CASSLQGYLEAFF. CDR3 DNA: TGTGCCAGCAGTTTGCAGGGGTACCTTGAAGCTTTCTTT.

In its sample, this clone was seen a few times. The chain has TRBV11-2 and TRBJ1-4; D remains ambiguous. The V and J ends lost 2 bases and 0 bases respectively, with 10 bases between them. The CDR3 is 16 residues long. Per germline, CDR1 SGHAT and CDR2 FQNNGV. As DNA, the CDR3 is TGTGCCAGCAGCTTACGGGGAATTCCAACTAATGAAAAACTGTTTTTT. It is translated as CASSLRGIPTNEKLFF.

This chain connects TRBV7-2 to TRBJ2-7; 7 nucleotides agree with TRBD2. Trimming cost V 2 bases and J 2 bases; bases outside gene matches: 9. The germline V gene has CDR1 SGHTA and CDR2 FQGNSA. This CDR3 spans 16 amino acids. CDR3 nucleotide sequence: TGTGCCAGCAGCTTATTTCGAACTAGCGAAACCTACGAGCAGTACTTC. It encodes CASSLFRTSETYEQYF.

This clone occurred a few times. Relative to the germline gene, one junction end is altered; a read error may explain this. The rearrangement joins TRBV7-7 to TRBJ2-2, with a weak D call TRBD2 (5 bases). The CDR3 has 16 residues. Germline values: CDR1 SSHAT, CDR2 FNYEAQ (reference sequence). CDR3 amino acids: CASSLASGSGMGELFF. The DNA for the CDR3 is TGTGCTAGCAGCTTGGCCTCGGGCTCGGGGATGGGGGAGCTGTTTTTT.

This clone came up a few times. The chain employs TRBV3-1 (or the pseudogene TRBV3-2) and TRBJ1-1, with 7 bases identical to TRBD1. Germline V CDR1 and CDR2: LGHDT, YNNKEL (reference sequence). This CDR3 comprises 16 residues. Losses at the gene ends were 3 bases for V and 0 bases for J; bases not matched to a gene: 7. DNA of the CDR3: TGTGCCAGCAGCCAGCGGGACAGACGCATGAACACTGAAGCTTTCTTT. Amino acid sequence: CASSQRDRRMNTEAFF.

The gene calls are TRBV10-3 and TRBJ1-5; 7 bases are a match to TRBD1. The CDR3 extends over 14 amino acids. Germline CDR1 and CDR2: ENHRY and SYGVKD. J lost 6 bases, V lost 8 bases, and 10 bases had no gene match. For the CDR3, the DNA is TGTGCCATCGATCGACAGGGCCGGGGTCAGCCCCAGCATTTT. Its protein product is CAIDRQGRGQPQHF.